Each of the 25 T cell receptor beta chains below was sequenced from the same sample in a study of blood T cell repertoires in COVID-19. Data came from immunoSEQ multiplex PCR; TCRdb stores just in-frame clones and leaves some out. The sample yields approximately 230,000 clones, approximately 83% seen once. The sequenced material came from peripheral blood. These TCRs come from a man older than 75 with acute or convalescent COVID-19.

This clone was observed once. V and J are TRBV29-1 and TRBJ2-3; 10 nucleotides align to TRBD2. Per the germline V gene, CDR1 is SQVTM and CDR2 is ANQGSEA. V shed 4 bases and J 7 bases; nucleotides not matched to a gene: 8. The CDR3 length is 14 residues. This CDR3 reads CSVVAGGFGNTQYF. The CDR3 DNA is TGCAGCGTTGTAGCGGGAGGATTCGGGAATACGCAGTATTTT.

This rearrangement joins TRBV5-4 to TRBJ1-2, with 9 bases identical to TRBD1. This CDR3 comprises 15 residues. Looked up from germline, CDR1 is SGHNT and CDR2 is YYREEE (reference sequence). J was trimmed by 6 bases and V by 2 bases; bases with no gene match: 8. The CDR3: CASSFGQGSWDGYTF. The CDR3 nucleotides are TGTGCCAGCAGCTTCGGACAGGGGTCCTGGGATGGCTACACCTTC. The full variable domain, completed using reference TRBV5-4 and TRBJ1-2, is ETGVTQSPTHLIKTRGQQVTLRCSSQSGHNTVSWYQQALGQGPQFIFQYYREEENGRGNFPPRFSGLQFPNYSSELNVNALELDDSALYLCASSFGQGSWDGYTFGSGTRLTVV.

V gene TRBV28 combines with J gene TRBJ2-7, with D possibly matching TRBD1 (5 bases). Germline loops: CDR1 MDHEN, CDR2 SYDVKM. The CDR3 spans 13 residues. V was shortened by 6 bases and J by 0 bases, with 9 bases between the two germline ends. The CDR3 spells CASSRQGSYEQYF. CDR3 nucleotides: TGTGCCAGCAGCCGTCAGGGCTCCTACGAGCAGTACTTC.

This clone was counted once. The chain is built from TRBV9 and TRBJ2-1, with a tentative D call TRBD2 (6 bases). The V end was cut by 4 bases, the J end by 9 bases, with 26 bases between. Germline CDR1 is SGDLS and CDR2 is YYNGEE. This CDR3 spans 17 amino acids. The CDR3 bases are TGTGCCAGCAGCCCTACCCGGGACTTTCAGAGCGTGGGTGAGCAGTTCTTC. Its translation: CASSPTRDFQSVGEQFF.

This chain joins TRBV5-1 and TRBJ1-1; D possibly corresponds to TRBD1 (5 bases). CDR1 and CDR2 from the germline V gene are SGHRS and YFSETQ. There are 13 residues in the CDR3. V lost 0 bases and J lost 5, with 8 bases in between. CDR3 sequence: CASSLDGGTEAFF. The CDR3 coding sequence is TGCGCCAGCAGCTTGGACGGGGGAACTGAAGCTTTCTTT.

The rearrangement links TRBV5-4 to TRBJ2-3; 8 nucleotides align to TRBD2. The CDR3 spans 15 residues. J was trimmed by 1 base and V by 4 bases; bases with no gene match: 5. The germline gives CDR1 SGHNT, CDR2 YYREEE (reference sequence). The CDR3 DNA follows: TGTGCCAGCAGCCCGGGGGGGTTGGGCACAGATACGCAGTATTTT. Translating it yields CASSPGGLGTDTQYF. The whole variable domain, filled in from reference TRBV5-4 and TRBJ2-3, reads ETGVTQSPTHLIKTRGQQVTLRCSSQSGHNTVSWYQQALGQGPQFIFQYYREEENGRGNFPPRFSGLQFPNYSSELNVNALELDDSALYLCASSPGGLGTDTQYFGPGTRLTVL.

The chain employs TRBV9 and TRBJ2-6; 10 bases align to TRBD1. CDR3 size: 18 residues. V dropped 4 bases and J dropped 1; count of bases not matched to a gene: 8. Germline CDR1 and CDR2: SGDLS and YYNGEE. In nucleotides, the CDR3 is TGTGCCAGCAGCAAAAGGACAGGGGGACCTTCTGGGGCCAACGTCCTGACTTTC. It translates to CASSKRTGGPSGANVLTF.

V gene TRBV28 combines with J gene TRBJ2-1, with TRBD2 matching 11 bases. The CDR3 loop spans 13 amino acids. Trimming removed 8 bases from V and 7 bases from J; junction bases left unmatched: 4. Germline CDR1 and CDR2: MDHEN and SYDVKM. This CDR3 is CASVAGGRNEQFF. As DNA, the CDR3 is TGTGCCAGCGTAGCGGGGGGGCGGAATGAGCAGTTCTTC. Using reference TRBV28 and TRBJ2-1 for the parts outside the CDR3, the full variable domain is DVKVTQSSRYLVKRTGEKVFLECVQDMDHENMFWYRQDPGLGLRLIYFSYDVKMKEKGDIPEGYSVSREKKERFSLILESASTNQTSMYLCASVAGGRNEQFFGPGTRLTVL.

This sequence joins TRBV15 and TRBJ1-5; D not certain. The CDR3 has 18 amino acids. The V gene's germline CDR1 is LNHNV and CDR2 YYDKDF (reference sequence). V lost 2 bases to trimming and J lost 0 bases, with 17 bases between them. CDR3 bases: TGTGCCACCAGCAGATCCGCCCCGGGGTATATTAGCAATCAGCCCCAGCATTTT. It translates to CATSRSAPGYISNQPQHF.

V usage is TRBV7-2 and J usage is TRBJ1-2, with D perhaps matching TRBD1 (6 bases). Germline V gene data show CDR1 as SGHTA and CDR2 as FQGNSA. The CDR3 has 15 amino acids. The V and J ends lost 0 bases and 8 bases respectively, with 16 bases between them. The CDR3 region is CASSLARGGLRGYTF. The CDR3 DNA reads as TGTGCCAGCAGCTTAGCCCGGGGGGGGCTAAGAGGCTACACCTTC.

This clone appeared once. The CDR3 is CATSDLVRQGTHYGYTF. The CDR3 coding sequence is TGTGCCACCAGTGACCTTGTCCGACAGGGGACGCACTATGGCTACACCTTC. J is TRBJ1-2 and V is TRBV24-1; 8 positions match TRBD1. Per germline, CDR1 KGHDR and CDR2 SFDVKD. The CDR3 sequence is 17 residues long. V lost 4 bases to trimming and J lost 3 bases; unmatched junction nucleotides: 12.

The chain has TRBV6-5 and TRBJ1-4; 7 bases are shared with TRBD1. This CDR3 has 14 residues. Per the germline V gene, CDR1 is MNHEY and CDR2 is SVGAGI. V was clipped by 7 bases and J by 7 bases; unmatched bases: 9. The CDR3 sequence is CASTPQGKSEKLFF. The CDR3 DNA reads TGTGCCAGCACCCCACAGGGGAAATCTGAAAAACTGTTTTTT.

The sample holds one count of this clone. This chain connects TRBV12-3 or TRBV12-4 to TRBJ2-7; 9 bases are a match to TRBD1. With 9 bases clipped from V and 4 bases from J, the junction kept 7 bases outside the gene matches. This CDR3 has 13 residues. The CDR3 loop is CASLGQGLYEQYF. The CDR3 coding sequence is TGTGCCAGTCTGGGACAGGGCCTGTACGAGCAGTACTTC.

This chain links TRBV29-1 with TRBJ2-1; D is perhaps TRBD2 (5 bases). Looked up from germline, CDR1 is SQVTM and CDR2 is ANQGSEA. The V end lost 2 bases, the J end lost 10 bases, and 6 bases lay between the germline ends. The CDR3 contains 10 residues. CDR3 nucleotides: TGCAGCGTTGAAACGGGGGAGCAGTTCTTC. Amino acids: CSVETGEQFF.

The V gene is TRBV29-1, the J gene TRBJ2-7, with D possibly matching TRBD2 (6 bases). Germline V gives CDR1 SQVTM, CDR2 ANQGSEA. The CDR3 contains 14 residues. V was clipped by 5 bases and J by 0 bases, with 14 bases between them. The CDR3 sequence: CSVLGTSSSYEQYF. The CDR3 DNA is TGCAGCGTTCTAGGGACTTCTAGCTCCTACGAGCAGTACTTC.

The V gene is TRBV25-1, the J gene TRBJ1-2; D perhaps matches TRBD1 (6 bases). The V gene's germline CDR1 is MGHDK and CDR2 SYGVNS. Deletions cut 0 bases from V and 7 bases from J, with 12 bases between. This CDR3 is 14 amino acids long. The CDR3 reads CASSEYPGEPGYTF. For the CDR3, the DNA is TGTGCCAGCAGTGAATATCCAGGGGAGCCTGGCTACACCTTC.

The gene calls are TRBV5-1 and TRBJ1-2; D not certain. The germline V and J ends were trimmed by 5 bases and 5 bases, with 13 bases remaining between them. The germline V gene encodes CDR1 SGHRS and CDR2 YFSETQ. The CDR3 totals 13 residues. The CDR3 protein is CASSRGIGYGYTF. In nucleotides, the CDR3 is TGCGCCAGCAGTCGGGGTATAGGGTATGGCTACACCTTC. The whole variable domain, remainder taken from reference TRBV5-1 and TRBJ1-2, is KAGVTQTPRYLIKTRGQQVTLSCSPISGHRSVSWYQQTPGQGLQFLFEYFSETQRNKGNFPGRFSGRQFSNSRSEMNVSTLELGDSALYLCASSRGIGYGYTFGSGTRLTVV.

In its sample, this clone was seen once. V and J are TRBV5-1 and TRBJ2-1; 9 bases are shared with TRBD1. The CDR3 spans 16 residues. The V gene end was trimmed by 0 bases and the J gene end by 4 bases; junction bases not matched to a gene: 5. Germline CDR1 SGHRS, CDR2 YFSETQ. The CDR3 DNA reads TGCGCCAGCAGCTTGGTTGGACAGGGGCCTTACAATGAGCAGTTCTTC. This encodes CASSLVGQGPYNEQFF.

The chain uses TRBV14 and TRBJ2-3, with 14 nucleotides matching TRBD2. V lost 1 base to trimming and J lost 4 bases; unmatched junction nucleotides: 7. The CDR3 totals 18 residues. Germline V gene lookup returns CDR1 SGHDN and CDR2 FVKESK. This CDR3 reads CASSQGRLAGGPADTQYF. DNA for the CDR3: TGTGCCAGCAGCCAAGGTCGACTAGCGGGAGGGCCTGCAGATACGCAGTATTTT.

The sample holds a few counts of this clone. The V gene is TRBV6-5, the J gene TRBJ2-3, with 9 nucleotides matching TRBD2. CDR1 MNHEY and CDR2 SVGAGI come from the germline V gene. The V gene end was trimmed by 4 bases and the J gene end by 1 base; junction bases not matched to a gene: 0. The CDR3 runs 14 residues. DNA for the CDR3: TGTGCCAGCAGTTTAGCGGGGGGCACAGATACGCAGTATTTT. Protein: CASSLAGGTDTQYF.

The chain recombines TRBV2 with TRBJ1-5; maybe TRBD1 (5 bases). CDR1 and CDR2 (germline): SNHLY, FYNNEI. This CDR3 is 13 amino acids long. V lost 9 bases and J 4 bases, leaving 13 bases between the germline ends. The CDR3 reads CASQPGGNQPQHF. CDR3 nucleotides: TGTGCCAGTCAGCCGGGGGGAAATCAGCCCCAGCATTTT. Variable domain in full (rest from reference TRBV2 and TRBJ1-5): EPEVTQTPSHQVTQMGQEVILRCVPISNHLYFYWYRQILGQKVEFLVSFYNNEISEKSEIFDDQFSVERPDGSNFTLKIRSTKLEDSAMYFCASQPGGNQPQHFGDGTRLSIL.

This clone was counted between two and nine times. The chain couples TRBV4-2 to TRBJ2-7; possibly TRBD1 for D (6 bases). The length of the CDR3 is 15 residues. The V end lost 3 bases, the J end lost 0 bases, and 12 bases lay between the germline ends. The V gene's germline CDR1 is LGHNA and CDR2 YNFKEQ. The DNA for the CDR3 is TGTGCCAGCAGCCAGGACACAGGGAGCTCCTACGAGCAGTACTTC. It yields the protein CASSQDTGSSYEQYF.

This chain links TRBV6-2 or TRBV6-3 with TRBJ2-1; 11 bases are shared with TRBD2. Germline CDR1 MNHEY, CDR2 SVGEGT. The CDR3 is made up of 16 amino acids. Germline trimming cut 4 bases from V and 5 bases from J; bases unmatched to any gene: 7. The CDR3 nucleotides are TGTGCCAGCAGTTGGATTGGTAGCGGGAGGGACAATGAGCAGTTCTTC. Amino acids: CASSWIGSGRDNEQFF.

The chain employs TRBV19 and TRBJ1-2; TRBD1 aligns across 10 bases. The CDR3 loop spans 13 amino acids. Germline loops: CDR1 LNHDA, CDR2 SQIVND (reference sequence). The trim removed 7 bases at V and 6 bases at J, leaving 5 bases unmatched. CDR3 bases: TGTGCCAGTAAAAGGGACAGGGGTAATGGCTACACCTTC. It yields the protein CASKRDRGNGYTF.

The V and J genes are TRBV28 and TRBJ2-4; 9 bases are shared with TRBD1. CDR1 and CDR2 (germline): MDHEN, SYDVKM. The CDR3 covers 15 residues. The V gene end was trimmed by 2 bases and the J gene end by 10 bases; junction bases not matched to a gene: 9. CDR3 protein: CASSLSPGDREIQYF. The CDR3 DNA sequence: TGTGCCAGCAGTTTAAGTCCCGGGGACAGGGAGATTCAGTACTTC.